Listed below are T cell receptor beta chains from one sample, sequenced in a study of human T cells and chemical hapten exposure. Via MiXCR, TCRdb re-called the RACE reads, giving one row per CDR3 protein. This table has approximately 85,000 distinct CDR3 sequences, about 9.4% appearing once. Sequenced here: whole blood, sampled in connection with sensitization to the hapten diphenylcyclopropenone (DPC). Receptors originate from a woman in her twenties or thirties with alopecia areata. Some clones in this sample may be carry-over from other donors' samples. The CDR3 runs from the conserved cysteine through the conserved F or W. D genes are given only for firm matches. Expanded clones are given a class, and other clones once, few, many or no size at all.

cdr3_aa: CASSSRQGGYGYTF
cdr3_nt: TGTGCCAGCAGCTCACGACAGGGAGGCTATGGCTACACCTTC
clone_size: many
d_call: TRBD1
j_call: TRBJ1-2
v_call: TRBV7-6

cdr3_aa: CSARDPGLAGPEQFF
cdr3_nt: TGCAGTGCTAGAGATCCGGGACTAGCGGGACCAGAGCAGTTCTTC
clone_size: NA
d_call: TRBD2
j_call: TRBJ2-1
v_call: TRBV20-1

cdr3_aa: CASSYGSGDSITEQYF
cdr3_nt: TGTGCCAGCAGTTACGGATCCGGGGACAGCATCACAGAGCAGTACTTC
clone_size: NA
d_call: TRBD1
j_call: TRBJ2-7
v_call: TRBV6-5

cdr3_aa: CASSVAWTDTQYF
cdr3_nt: TGTGCCAGCAGCGTGGCCTGGACAGATACGCAGTATTTT
clone_size: NA
d_call: NA
j_call: TRBJ2-3
v_call: TRBV9

cdr3_aa: CASSLRSGTGGKAEAFF
cdr3_nt: TGTGCCAGCAGCTTACGGTCGGGAACAGGGGGGAAGGCTGAAGCTTTCTTT
clone_size: many
d_call: TRBD1
j_call: TRBJ1-1
v_call: TRBV7-9

cdr3_aa: CASSTLGGTASYEQYF
cdr3_nt: TGTGCCAGCAGCACTCTTGGGGGGACAGCCTCCTACGAGCAGTACTTC
clone_size: NA
d_call: NA
j_call: TRBJ2-7
v_call: TRBV7-8

cdr3_aa: CATGRQNEKLFF
cdr3_nt: TGTGCCACGGGACGGCAAAATGAAAAACTGTTTTTT
clone_size: NA
d_call: NA
j_call: TRBJ1-4
v_call: TRBV10-3

cdr3_aa: CASSLGATGANVLTF
cdr3_nt: TGTGCCAGCAGTTTAGGGGCGACTGGGGCCAACGTCCTGACTTTC
clone_size: many
d_call: NA
j_call: TRBJ2-6
v_call: TRBV12-3/TRBV12-4

cdr3_aa: CSVATGYDKNIQYF
cdr3_nt: TGCAGTGTCGCGACAGGGTATGACAAAAACATTCAGTACTTC
clone_size: NA
d_call: TRBD1
j_call: TRBJ2-4
v_call: TRBV20-1

cdr3_aa: CASTGIAGSAGEQYF
cdr3_nt: TGCGCCAGCACCGGGATAGCGGGATCGGCGGGCGAGCAGTACTTC
clone_size: few
d_call: TRBD2
j_call: TRBJ2-7
v_call: TRBV5-1

cdr3_aa: CASSQIINEQFF
cdr3_nt: TGTGCCAGCAGTCAAATCATTAATGAGCAGTTCTTC
clone_size: many
d_call: NA
j_call: TRBJ2-1
v_call: TRBV12-3/TRBV12-4

cdr3_aa: CASRDRGTGANVLTF
cdr3_nt: TGTGCCAGCCGGGACAGGGGGACTGGGGCCAACGTCCTGACTTTC
clone_size: many
d_call: TRBD1
j_call: TRBJ2-6
v_call: TRBV7-2